Each of the 14 T cell receptor beta chains below was sequenced from the same sample in a study of shared clonotypes between healthy human individuals. The assay was immunoSEQ multiplex PCR, and TCRdb's table has in-frame clones only and misses some. The sample includes 850,000 to 1,200,000 clones, 60% to 80% of them seen just once. The sample consisted of memory CD4+ T cells sorted from blood. Specified subset: CD45RA-negative fraction. Every receptor here comes from a man younger than 35 in good health.

The J gene is TRBJ2-5, the V gene TRBV5-1; 9 positions match TRBD2. This CDR3 is 15 amino acids long. Looked up from germline, CDR1 is SGHRS and CDR2 is YFSETQ. V was pared by 1 base and J by 4 bases, with 5 bases of the junction left unmatched. CDR3 bases: TGCGCCAGCAGCTTGAGTAGCGGGAGTCTAGAGACCCAGTACTTC. Encoded protein: CASSLSSGSLETQYF. Using reference TRBV5-1 and TRBJ2-5 for the parts outside the CDR3, the full variable domain is KAGVTQTPRYLIKTRGQQVTLSCSPISGHRSVSWYQQTPGQGLQFLFEYFSETQRNKGNFPGRFSGRQFSNSRSEMNVSTLELGDSALYLCASSLSSGSLETQYFGPGTRLLVL.

This clone was observed a single time. The V and J genes are TRBV4-1 and TRBJ2-7; perhaps D is TRBD1 or TRBD2 (5 bases each). Per germline, CDR1 MGHRA and CDR2 YSYEKL. The CDR3 has 16 amino acids. The V end lost 1 base, the J end lost 3 bases, and 16 bases lay between the germline ends. The DNA for the CDR3 is TGCGCCAGCAGCCAAGGGGGCCTTTCGAGGGACTACGAGCAGTACTTC. This encodes CASSQGGLSRDYEQYF.

The chain uses TRBV6-1 and TRBJ2-7; TRBD1 matches 9 bases. V was clipped by 5 bases and J by 2 bases; unmatched bases: 7. The CDR3 has 15 amino acids. Germline values: CDR1 MNHNS, CDR2 SASEGT. CDR3 amino acids: CASSSPGQGTYEQYF. The CDR3 DNA reads TGTGCCAGCAGTTCTCCGGGACAGGGAACCTACGAGCAGTACTTC.

The chain is built from TRBV5-5 and TRBJ2-7, with 9 bases identical to TRBD1. Germline V gene lookup returns CDR1 SGHKS and CDR2 YYEKEE (reference sequence). Germline trimming cut 3 bases from V and 10 bases from J; bases unmatched to any gene: 14. There are 15 residues in the CDR3. CDR3 in DNA: TGTGCCAGCAGCTGGGGACAGGGCTTCTTAGGCGATCAGTACTTC. Translating it yields CASSWGQGFLGDQYF.

The V call is TRBV18, the J call TRBJ2-1; D is undetermined. There are 15 residues in the CDR3. Per the germline V gene, CDR1 is KGHSH and CDR2 is LQKENI. The V end was cut by 3 bases, the J end by 0 bases, with 9 bases between. CDR3 amino acids: CASSPMASSYNEQFF. CDR3 DNA: TGTGCCAGCTCACCGATGGCAAGCTCCTACAATGAGCAGTTCTTC.

This chain links TRBV30 with TRBJ2-2, with 7 positions matching TRBD2. V dropped 3 bases and J dropped 7; count of bases not matched to a gene: 11. The CDR3 spans 15 residues. CDR1 is GTSNPN, CDR2 SVGIG, per germline (reference sequence). CDR3 bases: TGTGCCTGGAGGTCGGGCTCGGGAGGAATCGGGGAGCTGTTTTTT. This sequence encodes CAWRSGSGGIGELFF.

This clone appeared a few times. CDR3 residues: CAWSVVSTGQYF. The CDR3 region has the DNA TGTGCCTGGAGTGTAGTGTCGACAGGGCAGTACTTC. The chain couples TRBV30 to TRBJ2-7, with D tentatively TRBD1 (6 bases). Germline CDR1 and CDR2: GTSNPN and SVGIG (reference sequence). Trimming removed 0 bases from V and 9 bases from J, with 12 bases in between. The CDR3 runs to 12 residues. Drawing the rest from reference TRBV30 and TRBJ2-7, the complete variable domain is SQTIHQWPATLVQPVGSPLSLECTVEGTSNPNLYWYRQAAGRGLQLLFYSVGIGQISSEVPQNLSASRPQDRQFILSSKKLLLSDSGFYLCAWSVVSTGQYFGPGTRLTVT.

The chain employs TRBV7-9 and TRBJ2-7; a weak D match, TRBD2 (5 bases). The V end was cut by 5 bases, the J end by 3 bases, with 8 bases between. CDR1 is SEHNR, CDR2 FQNEAQ, per germline (reference sequence). This CDR3 contains 12 residues. DNA for the CDR3: TGTGCCAGCAGCGGAGAGGGCTACGAGCAGTACTTC. It yields the protein CASSGEGYEQYF.

This clone was seen ten or more times. V and J are TRBV6-1 and TRBJ1-5, with TRBD1 identical over 7 bases. CDR1 is MNHNS and CDR2 is SASEGT in the germline V gene. V was clipped by 7 bases and J by 3 bases; unmatched bases: 3. CDR3 size: 13 residues. CDR3 DNA: TGTGCCAGCATTGACAGGGCCAATCAGCCCCAGCATTTT. Translation gives CASIDRANQPQHF.

This clone was picked up a small number of times. The chain recombines TRBV14 with TRBJ2-3; D remains unclear. This CDR3 is 14 amino acids long. The ends were cut back, 4 bases at V and 2 bases at J, with 10 bases in the middle. The germline V gene encodes CDR1 SGHDN and CDR2 FVKESK. In nucleotides, the CDR3 is TGTGCCAGCAGCCGGGAAGTAATCACAGATACGCAGTATTTT. This translates into CASSREVITDTQYF. The full variable domain, in which reference TRBV14 and TRBJ2-3 provide the parts outside the CDR3, is EAGVTQFPSHSVIEKGQTVTLRCDPISGHDNLYWYRRVMGKEIKFLLHFVKESKQDESGMPNNRFLAERTGGTYSTLKVQPAELEDSGVYFCASSREVITDTQYFGPGTRLTVL.

The V and J genes are TRBV7-2 and TRBJ2-2; unclear D gene. The CDR3 totals 15 residues. The V end lost 0 bases, the J end lost 8 bases, and 13 bases lay between the germline ends. In germline, CDR1 is SGHTA, CDR2 FQGNSA. The CDR3 DNA is TGTGCCAGCAGCTTAGCGGGCCGGACCCCTGGGGAGCTGTTTTTT. Amino acid sequence: CASSLAGRTPGELFF.

This chain links TRBV5-8 with TRBJ2-1, with no clear D. CDR3 size: 14 residues. CDR1 SGHTS and CDR2 YDEGEE come from the germline V gene. V lost 4 bases and J 8 bases, leaving 16 bases between the germline ends. The CDR3: CASSPLQVSDEQFF. CDR3 nucleotides: TGTGCCAGCAGCCCCCTTCAAGTGAGTGATGAGCAGTTCTTC.

The genes are TRBV5-1 and TRBJ1-2; TRBD1 matches 10 bases. The V gene end was trimmed by 0 bases and the J gene end by 8 bases; junction bases not matched to a gene: 13. CDR3 length: 17 amino acids. CDR1 and CDR2 (germline): SGHRS, YFSETQ. CDR3 DNA: TGCGCCAGCAGCTTGGAAGGGACAGGGGTGATGCGGGACGGCTACACCTTC. Translation: CASSLEGTGVMRDGYTF.

The chain has TRBV5-1 and TRBJ2-3; D gene uncertain. V was shortened by 2 bases and J by 2 bases, with 15 bases between the two germline ends. The CDR3 consists of 16 residues. From germline, CDR1 is SGHRS and CDR2 YFSETQ. Written as DNA, the CDR3 is TGCGCCAGCAGCTTCACATCCTCCCGCAACACAGATACGCAGTATTTT. It is translated as CASSFTSSRNTDTQYF.